A selection of T cell receptor beta chains follows, all from one sample in a study of T cell repertoires in cytomegalovirus infection. Their target antigens are unknown. TCRdb ran MiXCR on the reads and lists one entry per CDR3 protein. This table holds approximately 270,000 distinct CDR3 sequences, about 20% found once. The sequenced sample was cultured PBMCs, obtained from culture after CMV antigen stimulation. These TCRs come from a human donor in good health (CMV status not recorded). Some clones in this sample may be carry-over from other donors' samples. CDR3s include the opening cysteine and the closing phenylalanine or tryptophan. D genes are given only for firm matches. The size of a clone is reported for some rows only, either as once, few or many, or as a class for expanded clones.

cdr3_nt cdr3_aa v_call d_call clone_size cdr3_length j_call
TGTGCCAGCAGTTTAGTAGGACTAGCGGGAGTTGAGCAGTTCTTC CASSLVGLAGVEQFF TRBV12-3/TRBV12-4 TRBD2 many 15 TRBJ2-1
TGTGCCAGTAGCACAGGTTACGAAAAACTGTTTTTT CASSTGYEKLFF TRBV19 - - 12 TRBJ1-4
TGTGCCAGCAGGGGCGCGAATCAGCCCCAGCATTTT CASRGANQPQHF TRBV6-5 - - 12 TRBJ1-5
TGTGCCACCAGTGACCCCTCAGATAATCAGCCCCAGCATTTT CATSDPSDNQPQHF TRBV24-1 - few 14 TRBJ1-5
TGTGCCAGCAGCTTATCCTCGGGAGTTAACTACGAGCAGTACTTC CASSLSSGVNYEQYF TRBV7-3 - - 15 TRBJ2-7
TGTGCCAGCAGCACCTCGGGGGGGCCAGAGACCCAGTACTTC CASSTSGGPETQYF TRBV11-2 TRBD2 many 14 TRBJ2-5
TGTGCCAGCAGTTGGGACAGGGGGCGCAGGGAACACGAGCAGTACTTC CASSWDRGRREHEQYF TRBV6-1 TRBD1 - 16 TRBJ2-7
TGTGCCAGTAGTATGTCGGTTGGACAGGGGAATCAGCCCCAGCATTTT CASSMSVGQGNQPQHF TRBV19 TRBD1 - 16 TRBJ1-5
TGTGCCAGCAGTTACTCGATACGTCGTGGAGGGGTTAGCAATCAGCCCCAGCATTTT CASSYSIRRGGVSNQPQHF TRBV6-2/TRBV6-3 - few 19 TRBJ1-5
TGCAGTGCTAGAGATCGTGCTAGCGGGAGTTCCGGGGAGCTGTTTTTT CSARDRASGSSGELFF TRBV20-1 TRBD2 few 16 TRBJ2-2
TGCAGTGCTAGAGATAGAAGAAGCGGGAGCGACTACAATGAGCAGTTCTTC CSARDRRSGSDYNEQFF TRBV20-1 TRBD2 few 17 TRBJ2-1
TGTGCCAGCAGCATTACAGGGGGGAGCACTGAAGCTTTCTTT CASSITGGSTEAFF TRBV9 TRBD1 few 14 TRBJ1-1
TGTGCCAGCAGTGAAGGACTAGCGGGCTGGGATTTT CASSEGLAGWDF TRBV6-2/TRBV6-3 TRBD2 - 12 TRBJ2-3
TGTGCCAGCAGTTTAGGAACCCCGGGACAGCCCCAGCATTTT CASSLGTPGQPQHF TRBV12-3/TRBV12-4 - - 14 TRBJ1-5
TGTGCCAGCTCACCAGCGGACGGTCGATCGAACACTGAAGCTTTCTTT CASSPADGRSNTEAFF TRBV18 - few 16 TRBJ1-1
TGTGCCACCAGCAGGGGGCCCGTAGGCTACAATGAGCAGTTCTTC CATSRGPVGYNEQFF TRBV15 - - 15 TRBJ2-1
TGTGCCAGCAGCCCGCGGGGGTTAGGTAATACCTTC CASSPRGLGNTF TRBV7-8 - many 12 TRBJ1-2
TGTGCCAGCACCGACCAACTAGCGGGAGGAAGGACCGGGGAGCTGTTTTTT CASTDQLAGGRTGELFF TRBV6-6 TRBD2 once 17 TRBJ2-2
TGTGCCAGCAGTGAAGCGGCGGAGGAGTTCTTC CASSEAAEEFF TRBV6-1 - - 11 TRBJ2-1
TGTGCCAGCAGTTCGGTGGGGGAGAATCAGCCCCAGCATTTT CASSSVGENQPQHF TRBV27 - few 14 TRBJ1-5
TGTGCCAGCGTCCCGATAGGGGGCCAGGGGCCCCAGCATTTT CASVPIGGQGPQHF TRBV7-2 TRBD1 many 14 TRBJ1-5
TGTGCCAGCAGCTCCCAGGGGGTGAGGAACACCGGGGAGCTGTTTTTT CASSSQGVRNTGELFF TRBV7-2 TRBD1 many 16 TRBJ2-2
TGTGCCACCAGTCCACTAGCGGGAGTCTACAATGAGCAGTTCTTC CATSPLAGVYNEQFF TRBV15 TRBD2 - 15 TRBJ2-1
TGCGCCAGCAGCCAACTAGCGGGAGATCAAGAGACCCAGTACTTC CASSQLAGDQETQYF TRBV4-3 TRBD2 many 15 TRBJ2-5
TGTGCCAGCAGCAAGGATCTAGGGACGTACAATGAGCAGTTCTTC CASSKDLGTYNEQFF TRBV7-6 - many 15 TRBJ2-1
TGCGCCAGCAGCACGGGTAACACCGCAACTAATGAAAAACTGTTTTTT CASSTGNTATNEKLFF TRBV5-1 - - 16 TRBJ1-4
TGTGCCAGCAGCTTATTGCGGGGAAGAGAAGCTTTCTTT CASSLLRGREAFF TRBV7-2 - - 13 TRBJ1-1
TGTGCCAGCAGCTTCGACAGGGATTTGGATACGCAGTATTTT CASSFDRDLDTQYF TRBV11-3 TRBD1 few 14 TRBJ2-3
TGTGCCAGCAGCTTAGAAGGACCAGAGACCCAGTACTTC CASSLEGPETQYF TRBV7-2 - many 13 TRBJ2-5
TGTGCCAGCAGTCCCCGACAGGGGAGTACTGAAGCTTTCTTT CASSPRQGSTEAFF TRBV12-3/TRBV12-4 TRBD1 many 14 TRBJ1-1
TGTGCCAGCAGCCTGGGGACGGCTCAAGAGACCCAGTACTTC CASSLGTAQETQYF TRBV7-7 - many 14 TRBJ2-5
TGTGCCAGCAAGACTAGCGGAGCCTTTAGCTCCTACAATGAGCAGTTCTTC CASKTSGAFSSYNEQFF TRBV6-5 TRBD2 many 17 TRBJ2-1
TGTGCCAGCAGTTACTCTATCCTATCGTACACCGGGGAGCTGTTTTTT CASSYSILSYTGELFF TRBV6-2/TRBV6-3 - few 16 TRBJ2-2
TGTGCCAGCAGCTTAGGTTCGGATATGAGGGAGACCCAGTACTTC CASSLGSDMRETQYF TRBV7-2 - medium-sized 15 TRBJ2-5
TGTGCCACCAGTGAAGACCGACCGGGGGGTCAGCCCCAGCATTTT CATSEDRPGGQPQHF TRBV24-1 - few 15 TRBJ1-5
TGTGCCAGCAGGAGCAAGGGACGTTCGAATCAGCCCCAGCATTTT CASRSKGRSNQPQHF TRBV12-3/TRBV12-4 - many 15 TRBJ1-5
TGTGCCTGGGGATCCGGGACAGGGGCGGACATTCAGTACTTC CAWGSGTGADIQYF TRBV30 TRBD1 - 14 TRBJ2-4
TGTGCCAGCAGCCCCTCCGGACAGGTCCCTCAGGGCTACACCTTC CASSPSGQVPQGYTF TRBV7-2 TRBD1 many 15 TRBJ1-2
TGTGCCAGCAGCTTAGGTGGCAGCCCGTGGGTCGGCTATGGCTACACCTTC CASSLGGSPWVGYGYTF TRBV7-9 - - 17 TRBJ1-2
TGTGCCAGCAGCCCAGCTTACCCTGACAGGGACATTCAGTACTTC CASSPAYPDRDIQYF TRBV7-8 TRBD1 few 15 TRBJ2-4
TGTGCCAGCAGCTTAATCGGCTCCTACAATGAGCAGTTCTTC CASSLIGSYNEQFF TRBV7-6 - many 14 TRBJ2-1
TGTGCCACCAGTGACGAACGGACTAGCGGGAGCAATGAGCAGTTCTTC CATSDERTSGSNEQFF TRBV24-1 TRBD2 - 16 TRBJ2-1
TGTGCCAGCAGCTTAGCGGGACCTAACTATGGCTACACCTTC CASSLAGPNYGYTF TRBV7-9 - few 14 TRBJ1-2
TGTGCCAGCAGCACGGGGACTAGCGGGAGGTATAATGAGCAGTTCTTC CASSTGTSGRYNEQFF TRBV7-2 TRBD2 - 16 TRBJ2-1
TGTGCCAGCAGCCAAGCCGGGTTCGTGGAGACCCAGTACTTC CASSQAGFVETQYF TRBV7-2 - many 14 TRBJ2-5
TGCGCCAGCAGCGTGGGACAGGGGCAGGGTGGCTACACCTTC CASSVGQGQGGYTF TRBV5-1 TRBD1 - 14 TRBJ1-2
TGCAGTGCTAGACTGACGGACCGCAAGCCTGGGGACACTGACGCTTTCTTT CSARLTDRKPGDTDAFF TRBV20-1 - - 17 TRBJ1-1
TGCGCCAGCAGTCGGAGGTTGGGGGGTATTGGTAATGAGCAGTTCTTC CASSRRLGGIGNEQFF TRBV5-1 - - 16 TRBJ2-1
TGTGCCAGCAGCCTCGCGGTAGCGGGAGGGCCCGGGGAGCTGTTTTTT CASSLAVAGGPGELFF TRBV7-2 TRBD2 few 16 TRBJ2-2
TGTGCCAGCAGCGTTAGCGGGGACCAAGAGACCCAGTACTTC CASSVSGDQETQYF TRBV9 TRBD2 few 14 TRBJ2-5
TGCGCCAGCAGTCAACTTGATCCCTATGGCTACACCTTC CASSQLDPYGYTF TRBV23-1 - few 13 TRBJ1-2
TGCAGTGCTCCTGACAGGGTAAAGGACGAGCAGTACTTC CSAPDRVKDEQYF TRBV20-1 TRBD1 few 13 TRBJ2-7
TGTGCCAGCAGTTTATTTGGCCAGCAGAACACTGAAGCTTTCTTT CASSLFGQQNTEAFF TRBV28 - - 15 TRBJ1-1
TGTGCCAGCTCACCAAGAACAGTGGGGCCGAACACTGAAGCTTTCTTT CASSPRTVGPNTEAFF TRBV18 - many 16 TRBJ1-1
TGTGCCAGCAGTTTAGCCTCCCGGGACAGGCGCCCTGAAGCTTTCTTT CASSLASRDRRPEAFF TRBV28 TRBD1 - 16 TRBJ1-1